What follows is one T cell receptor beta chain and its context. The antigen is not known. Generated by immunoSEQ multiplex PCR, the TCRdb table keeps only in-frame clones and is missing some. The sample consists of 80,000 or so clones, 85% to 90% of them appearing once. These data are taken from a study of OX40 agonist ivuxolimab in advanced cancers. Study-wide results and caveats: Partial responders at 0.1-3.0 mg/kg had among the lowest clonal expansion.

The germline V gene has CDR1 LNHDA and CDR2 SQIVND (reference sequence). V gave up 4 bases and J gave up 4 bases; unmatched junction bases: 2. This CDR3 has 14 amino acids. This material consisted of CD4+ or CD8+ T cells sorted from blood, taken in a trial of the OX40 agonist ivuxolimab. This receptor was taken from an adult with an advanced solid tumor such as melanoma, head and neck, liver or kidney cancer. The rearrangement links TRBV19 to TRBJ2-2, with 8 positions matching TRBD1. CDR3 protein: CASSKTGGTGELFF. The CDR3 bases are TGTGCCAGTAGTAAAACAGGGGGCACCGGGGAGCTGTTTTTT.